This T cell receptor beta chain was sequenced for a study of blood T cell repertoires in COVID-19. Study-level information: Donors in the United States, Italy and Spain gave samples during acute or convalescent COVID-19.

The CDR3 covers 18 residues. Germline CDR1 and CDR2: KGHSH and LQKENI. With 3 bases clipped from V and 1 base from J, the junction kept 12 bases outside the gene matches. Per the authors' pipeline: Amplification from reference gene primers served as the basis for estimated nucleated cell counts. Sequencing was performed with immunoSEQ multiplex PCR; in TCRdb, only in-frame clones are kept and a portion is missing. That table is the source of V, J and clone size, and D and trimming were worked out from the DNA. The data show 450,000 to 500,000 clones, about nine tenths seen once. The TCR sequence derives from a woman aged 18-35 years who had recovered from COVID-19. The J gene is TRBJ2-3, the V gene TRBV18, with 8 nucleotides matching TRBD2. Sequenced material: PBMCs or T cells enriched from blood (not recorded which). CDR3: CASSPLQTSGLRTDTQYF. The CDR3 bases are TGTGCCAGCTCACCGCTTCAAACTAGCGGACTACGCACAGATACGCAGTATTTT. Using reference TRBV18 and TRBJ2-3 for the parts outside the CDR3, the full variable domain is NAGVMQNPRHLVRRRGQEARLRCSPMKGHSHVYWYRQLPEEGLKFMVYLQKENIIDESGMPKERFSAEFPKEGPSILRIQQVVRGDSAAYFCASSPLQTSGLRTDTQYFGPGTRLTVL.